This entry lists 17 T cell receptor beta chains sequenced from one sample in a study of CD8 T cells in ankylosing spondylitis. TCRdb ran MiXCR on the 5' RACE reads and lists one entry per CDR3 protein. The sample contains approximately 39,000 distinct CDR3 sequences, around 10% of which appear only once. Sequencing was carried out using synovial fluid, either unsorted or a sorted T cell fraction (not recorded which). These receptors were obtained from a male donor with ankylosing spondylitis.

This chain links TRBV7-9 with TRBJ2-7; 7 bases align to TRBD2. Germline V gene data show CDR1 as SEHNR and CDR2 as FQNEAQ (reference sequence). Losses at the gene ends were 5 bases for V and 2 bases for J; bases not matched to a gene: 6. The CDR3 is made up of 14 amino acids. Here the CDR3 DNA reads TGTGCCAGCAGCCCGGCCCGGGGGGCCTACGAGCAGTACTTC. It specifies CASSPARGAYEQYF.

This clonotype showed up many times. V gene TRBV28 combines with J gene TRBJ2-5; 9 bases are shared with TRBD2. V was pared by 5 bases and J by 7 bases, with 17 bases of the junction left unmatched. Germline lookup yields CDR1 MDHEN and CDR2 SYDVKM. This CDR3 has 17 amino acids. The CDR3: CASSLTGTSSQMWTQYF. CDR3 bases: TGTGCCAGCAGTCTTACCGGGACTAGCTCCCAGATGTGGACCCAGTACTTC.

The chain links TRBV5-6 to TRBJ1-1, with D perhaps matching TRBD1 (6 bases). The CDR3 has 12 residues. Looked up from germline, CDR1 is SGHDT and CDR2 is YYEEEE. The V and J ends lost 0 bases and 6 bases respectively, with 6 bases between them. CDR3 region: CASSLEGAEAFF. CDR3 bases: TGTGCCAGCAGCTTGGAGGGGGCTGAAGCTTTCTTT.

In this sample, this clonotype turned up many times. This rearrangement joins TRBV5-5 to TRBJ2-3; D gene ambiguous. The germline gives CDR1 SGHKS, CDR2 YYEKEE (reference sequence). The CDR3 has 12 amino acids. The V gene lost 5 bases and the J gene lost 6 bases, with 10 bases spanning the gap. The CDR3 DNA is TGTGCCAGCAGGGCTACTAAGGATACGCAGTATTTT. Protein: CASRATKDTQYF.

The chain uses TRBV5-5 and TRBJ2-4; D perhaps matches TRBD1 (6 bases). With 0 bases removed from V and 6 bases from J, the gap between germline ends came to 10 bases. There are 14 residues in the CDR3. Germline values: CDR1 SGHKS, CDR2 YYEKEE (reference sequence). The CDR3 spells CASSLAGALNIQYF. In nucleotides, the CDR3 is TGTGCCAGCAGCTTGGCAGGGGCCCTAAACATTCAGTACTTC.

A few counts support this clonotype. CDR3 loop: CASSEGGLAGVYEQYF. The CDR3 nucleotides read TGTGCCAGCAGTGAAGGAGGACTAGCGGGAGTATACGAGCAGTACTTC. The chain joins TRBV25-1 to TRBJ2-7, with 13 bases aligning to TRBD2. The V segment lost 2 bases and the J segment 4 bases; nucleotides outside the gene matches: 5. This CDR3 region has 16 residues. The germline gives CDR1 MGHDK, CDR2 SYGVNS.

This clonotype was detected ten times or more. This rearrangement joins TRBV7-6 to TRBJ1-3; a weak D match, TRBD1 (6 bases). The length of the CDR3 is 17 residues. Trimming removed 2 bases at V and 0 bases at J, with 14 bases between. Germline values: CDR1 SGHVS, CDR2 FNYEAQ. The CDR3 loop reads CASSLTDSPFSGNTIYF. DNA of the CDR3: TGTGCCAGCAGCTTAACGGACAGCCCGTTCTCTGGAAACACCATATATTTT.

This clonotype has just a few counts. This chain links TRBV11-3 with TRBJ2-1; D is perhaps TRBD2 (6 bases). The CDR3 is made up of 17 amino acids. Germline V CDR1 and CDR2: SGHNT, YENEEA. Trimming pared 6 bases from V and 3 bases from J, leaving 21 bases between. CDR3 sequence: CASSTREWAGNYNEQFF. The CDR3 DNA is TGTGCCAGCAGTACCCGCGAATGGGCGGGAAACTACAATGAGCAGTTCTTC.

This clonotype was seen ten or more times. The rearrangement joins TRBV2 to TRBJ2-7; D tentatively reads TRBD1 or TRBD2 (5 bases each). CDR1 is SNHLY, CDR2 FYNNEI, per germline. The CDR3 has 15 amino acids. V was shortened by 6 bases and J by 5 bases, with 20 bases between the two germline ends. The CDR3 DNA sequence: TGTGCCAGCAGGTATGCAGGGACCAGAATAAACGAGCAGTACTTC. Amino acid sequence: CASRYAGTRINEQYF.

This clonotype occurred many times. The chain carries TRBV19 and TRBJ2-7; 7 positions match TRBD1. Germline V gene sequence: CDR1 LNHDA, CDR2 SQIVND (reference sequence). The CDR3 sequence is 15 residues long. Trimming cost V 5 bases and J 0 bases; bases outside gene matches: 7. The CDR3 protein is CASSYRGFYSYEQYF. In DNA form, the CDR3 reads TGTGCCAGTAGTTACAGGGGTTTTTACTCCTACGAGCAGTACTTC.

This clonotype was observed many times. The chain joins TRBV24-1 to TRBJ2-1; possibly TRBD1 or TRBD2 for D (5 bases each). V gave up 5 bases and J gave up 12 bases, with 10 bases separating them. Germline CDR1 is KGHDR and CDR2 is SFDVKD. This CDR3 has 11 amino acids. The CDR3 region is CATSVGTLQFF. Written as DNA, the CDR3 is TGTGCCACCAGTGTCGGGACCCTGCAGTTCTTC.

The table lists this clonotype with many counts. The chain joins TRBV7-2 to TRBJ2-1; 8 bases are shared with TRBD2. After removal of 2 bases from V and 9 bases from J, the junction contained 3 bases not matched to a gene. The germline V gene encodes CDR1 SGHTA and CDR2 FQGNSA. The length of the CDR3 is 13 residues. The CDR3 loop reads CASSLRTSSEQFF. CDR3 coding DNA: TGTGCCAGCAGCTTAAGGACTAGCAGTGAGCAGTTCTTC.

In its sample, this clonotype was seen a few times. The V call is TRBV3-1, the J call TRBJ2-1; D is tentatively TRBD1 or TRBD2 (5 bases each). The CDR3 is 16 amino acids. Germline loops: CDR1 LGHDT, CDR2 YNNKEL (reference sequence). V was clipped by 0 bases and J by 8 bases, with 17 bases between them. CDR3 DNA sequence: TGTGCCAGCAGCCAAGAAAGTGGGACCGGGTGGGATGAGCAGTTCTTC. Protein: CASSQESGTGWDEQFF.

The rearrangement joins TRBV28 to TRBJ1-2; D is unresolved. The CDR3 runs to 12 residues. Germline V gives CDR1 MDHEN, CDR2 SYDVKM. V lost 3 bases and J lost 6, with 8 bases in between. CDR3 sequence: CASSFLVDGYTF. The CDR3 nucleotides read TGTGCCAGCAGTTTTCTGGTGGATGGCTACACCTTC.

This clonotype was recorded at least ten times. The chain combines TRBV7-9 with TRBJ2-1, with 9 bases that match TRBD2. Germline V gene sequence: CDR1 SEHNR, CDR2 FQNEAQ (reference sequence). V trimming: 3 bases; J trimming: 8 bases; junction bases outside the gene matches: 11. The CDR3 has 16 residues. CDR3 DNA: TGTGCCAGCAGCTTGGATAGCGGGAGTGATGCCGATGAGCAGTTCTTC. Its protein product is CASSLDSGSDADEQFF. Variable domain in full (rest from reference TRBV7-9 and TRBJ2-1): DTGVSQNPRHKITKRGQNVTFRCDPISEHNRLYWYRQTLGQGPEFLTYFQNEAQLEKSRLLSDRFSAERPKGSFSTLEIQRTEQGDSAMYLCASSLDSGSDADEQFFGPGTRLTVL.

This clonotype was seen at least ten times. The chain employs TRBV4-3 and TRBJ2-7; TRBD1 might be the D (5 bases). CDR1 LGHNA and CDR2 YSLEER come from the germline V gene. This CDR3 region has 14 residues. Trimming cost V 3 bases and J 4 bases, with 13 bases left between them. The CDR3 here is CASSQGMGRYEQYF. Here the CDR3 DNA reads TGCGCCAGCAGCCAGGGAATGGGGCGTTACGAGCAGTACTTC.

This clonotype was seen ten or more times. This chain joins TRBV11-2 and TRBJ2-5, with D possibly called TRBD1 or TRBD2 (6 bases each). The CDR3 is 15 residues long. The germline gives CDR1 SGHAT, CDR2 FQNNGV. Trimming left V 4 bases short and J 2 bases short, with 14 bases between. This CDR3 is CASSSVEGGQETQYF. As DNA, the CDR3 is TGTGCCAGCAGCTCCGTGGAGGGGGGACAAGAGACCCAGTACTTC.